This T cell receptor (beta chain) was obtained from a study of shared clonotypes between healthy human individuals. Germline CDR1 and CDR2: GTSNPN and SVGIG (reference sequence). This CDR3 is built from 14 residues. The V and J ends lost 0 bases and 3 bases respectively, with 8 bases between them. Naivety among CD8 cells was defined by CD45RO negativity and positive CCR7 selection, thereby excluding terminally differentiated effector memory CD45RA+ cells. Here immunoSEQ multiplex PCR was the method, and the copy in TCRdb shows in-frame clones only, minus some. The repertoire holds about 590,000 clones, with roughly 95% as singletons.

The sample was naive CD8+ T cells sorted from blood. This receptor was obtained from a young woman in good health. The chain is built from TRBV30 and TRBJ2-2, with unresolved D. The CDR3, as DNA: TGTGCCTGGAGTGTATTTGGGGACACCGGGGAGCTGTTTTTT. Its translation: CAWSVFGDTGELFF.